Following are 7 T cell receptor beta chains from one sample sequenced in a study of blood T cell repertoires in COVID-19. Some clones are missing from TCRdb's copy, which holds only in-frame ones; the method was immunoSEQ multiplex PCR. There are about 89,000 clones in the sample; 90% to 95% occur only once, and more than 4% lies in the top ten. Specimen: peripheral blood. All receptors derive from a human donor with active COVID-19. The donor label of this sample is uncertain.

The rearrangement links TRBV18 to TRBJ1-4; the match to TRBD1 covers 9 bases. Germline values: CDR1 KGHSH, CDR2 LQKENI. The CDR3 sequence is 18 residues long. The ends lost 4 bases at V and 0 bases at J; junction bases unmatched: 9. The CDR3 DNA reads as TGTGCCAGCTCACTCGAGAGGACAGGGGCTGCAACTAATGAAAAACTGTTTTTT. Translated: CASSLERTGAATNEKLFF. Looking up the rest from reference TRBV18 and TRBJ1-4 gives the full variable domain: NAGVMQNPRHLVRRRGQEARLRCSPMKGHSHVYWYRQLPEEGLKFMVYLQKENIIDESGMPKERFSAEFPKEGPSILRIQQVVRGDSAAYFCASSLERTGAATNEKLFFGSGTQLSVL.

DNA for the CDR3: TGTGCCAGCAGCTTGGGACAGGGACGAAATTCACCCCTCCACTTT. As protein: CASSLGQGRNSPLHF. J is TRBJ1-6 and V is TRBV11-2, with 9 positions matching TRBD1. The V gene end was trimmed by 3 bases and the J gene end by 7 bases; junction bases not matched to a gene: 4. The CDR3 length is 15 residues. In germline, CDR1 is SGHAT, CDR2 FQNNGV.

The genes are TRBV6-6 and TRBJ2-1, with D maybe TRBD2 (5 bases). The CDR3 contains 14 residues. Germline values: CDR1 MNHNY, CDR2 SVGAGI (reference sequence). Between the trimmed V and J ends, which lost 4 bases and 2 bases, there was a span of 9 bases. The CDR3 is CASSSGKTYNEQFF. CDR3 bases: TGTGCCAGCAGTTCGGGGAAAACCTACAATGAGCAGTTCTTC.

The rearrangement joins TRBV6-6 to TRBJ2-3; the D gene is possibly TRBD1 (6 bases). Trimming took 1 base from V and 3 from J, leaving 14 bases between them. Germline values: CDR1 MNHNY, CDR2 SVGAGI (reference sequence). The CDR3 sequence is 16 residues long. Here the CDR3 DNA reads TGTGCCAGCAGTTACTTCCCAGGGGATTCTACAGATACGCAGTATTTT. It is translated as CASSYFPGDSTDTQYF.

J is TRBJ2-2 and V is TRBV28, with D possibly being TRBD1 (6 bases). CDR3 length: 14 residues. Germline V gene lookup returns CDR1 MDHEN and CDR2 SYDVKM. The V and J ends lost 3 bases and 6 bases respectively, with 11 bases between them. The CDR3 is CASSFGQLAGELFF. The CDR3, as DNA: TGTGCCAGCAGTTTCGGACAGTTGGCCGGGGAGCTGTTTTTT.

This clone has a single count. The V call is TRBV4-2, the J call TRBJ1-1; TRBD1 matches at 7 bases. This CDR3 comprises 14 residues. The J segment lost 3 bases and the V segment lost 2 bases, leaving 3 bases of the junction unmatched. CDR1 and CDR2 from the germline V gene are LGHNA and YNFKEQ. The CDR3 sequence: CASSQNTGDTEAFF. The CDR3 coding sequence is TGTGCCAGCAGCCAAAATACAGGGGACACTGAAGCTTTCTTT.

The V gene is TRBV5-5, the J gene TRBJ2-5; TRBD1 matches 8 bases. Trimming took 2 bases from V and 6 from J; bases not matched to a gene: 6. This CDR3 has 14 residues. The V gene's germline CDR1 is SGHKS and CDR2 YYEKEE (reference sequence). The CDR3 spells CASSFQGAGKTQYF. Written as DNA, the CDR3 is TGTGCCAGCAGCTTCCAGGGGGCGGGGAAGACCCAGTACTTC.